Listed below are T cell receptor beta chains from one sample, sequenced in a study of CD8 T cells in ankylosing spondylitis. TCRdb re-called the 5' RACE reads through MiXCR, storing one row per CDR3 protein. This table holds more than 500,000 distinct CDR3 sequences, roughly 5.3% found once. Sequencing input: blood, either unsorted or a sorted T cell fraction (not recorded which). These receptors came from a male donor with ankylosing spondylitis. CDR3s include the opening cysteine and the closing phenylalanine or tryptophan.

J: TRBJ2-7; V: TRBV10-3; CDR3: CAIRRQEGEQYF
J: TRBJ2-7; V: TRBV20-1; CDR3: CSAPHVGVGADEQYF
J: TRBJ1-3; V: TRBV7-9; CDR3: CASTKQEDGNTIYF
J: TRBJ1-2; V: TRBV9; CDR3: CASSVANPAANYGYTF
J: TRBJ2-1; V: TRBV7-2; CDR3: CASSTYPGEYNEQFF
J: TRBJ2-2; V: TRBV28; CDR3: CASSLEQGNTGELFF
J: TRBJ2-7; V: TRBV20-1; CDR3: CSARVIAATYEQYF
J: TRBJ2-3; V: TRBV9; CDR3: CASSVARTSGGPDTQYF
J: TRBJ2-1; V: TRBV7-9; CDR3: CASSSPSWRGDTNEQFF
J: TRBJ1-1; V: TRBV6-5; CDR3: CASSYLKAGTGPTEAFF
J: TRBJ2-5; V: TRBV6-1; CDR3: CASSREGAMETQYF
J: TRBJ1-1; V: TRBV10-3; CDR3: CAISDRTDAEAFF
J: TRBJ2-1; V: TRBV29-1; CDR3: CSVERGMSYNEQFF
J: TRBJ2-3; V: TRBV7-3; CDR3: CASSLNRPPDTQYF
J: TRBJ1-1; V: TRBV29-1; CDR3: CSVGGIMNTEAFF
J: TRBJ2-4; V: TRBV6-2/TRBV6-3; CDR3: CASSYPEWVAKNIQYF
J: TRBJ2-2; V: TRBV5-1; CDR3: CASSWGITGELFF
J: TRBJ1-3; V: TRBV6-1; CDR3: CASAPTGVAFSGNTIYF
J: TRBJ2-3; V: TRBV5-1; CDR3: CASTLVFPSTDTQYF
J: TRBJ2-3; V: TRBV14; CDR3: CASSQVPAEWDTQYF
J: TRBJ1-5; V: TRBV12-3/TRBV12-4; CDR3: CASRLYVLGVGDSNQPQHF
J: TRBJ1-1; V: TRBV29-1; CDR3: CSVHRDLGVEAFF
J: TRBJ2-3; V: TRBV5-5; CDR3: CASSYPFNTQYF
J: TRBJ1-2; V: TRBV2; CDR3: CASYRVRYGYTF
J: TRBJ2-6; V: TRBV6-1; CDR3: CARRDSLGANVLTF
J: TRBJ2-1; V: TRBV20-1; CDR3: CSPGQGANEQFF
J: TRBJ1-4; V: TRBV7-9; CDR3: CASSLVGTGAEKLFF
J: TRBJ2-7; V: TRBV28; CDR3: CASTSPDRSYEQYF
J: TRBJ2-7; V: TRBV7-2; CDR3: CASSLGSQKASYEQYF
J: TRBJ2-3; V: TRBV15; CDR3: CATRLGAGPLTDTQYF
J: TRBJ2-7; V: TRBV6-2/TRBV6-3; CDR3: CASSYTKRAASGSYEQYF
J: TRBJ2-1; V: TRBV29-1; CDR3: CSVGVAEGWDEQFF
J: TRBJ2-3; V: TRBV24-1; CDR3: CATSDTAGRADTQYF
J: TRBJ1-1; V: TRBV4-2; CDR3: CASSSGLNTEAFF
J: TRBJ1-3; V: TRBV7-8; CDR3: CASSAQTGNTIYF
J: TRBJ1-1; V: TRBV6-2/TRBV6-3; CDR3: CASSEDRAGTEAFF
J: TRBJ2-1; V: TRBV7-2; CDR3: CASSHSASAYNEQFF
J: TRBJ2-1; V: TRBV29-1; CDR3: CSVGGTSGRGYNEQFF
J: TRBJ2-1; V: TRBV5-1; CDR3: CASSLPQGSVGPRSYNEQFF
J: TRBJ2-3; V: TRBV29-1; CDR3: CSVEDGDTQYF